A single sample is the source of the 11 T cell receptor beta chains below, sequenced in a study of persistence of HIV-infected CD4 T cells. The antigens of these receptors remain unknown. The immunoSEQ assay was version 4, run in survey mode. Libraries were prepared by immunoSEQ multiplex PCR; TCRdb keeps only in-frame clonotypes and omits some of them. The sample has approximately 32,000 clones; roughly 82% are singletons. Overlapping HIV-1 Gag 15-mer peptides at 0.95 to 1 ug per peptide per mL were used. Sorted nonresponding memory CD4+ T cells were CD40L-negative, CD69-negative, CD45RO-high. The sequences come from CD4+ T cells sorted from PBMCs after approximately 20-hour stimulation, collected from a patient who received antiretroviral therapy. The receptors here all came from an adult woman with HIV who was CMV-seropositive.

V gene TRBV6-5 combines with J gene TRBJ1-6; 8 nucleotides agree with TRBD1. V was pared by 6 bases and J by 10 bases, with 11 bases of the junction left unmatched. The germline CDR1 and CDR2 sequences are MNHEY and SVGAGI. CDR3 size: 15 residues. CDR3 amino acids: CASRPIRGPGSPLHF. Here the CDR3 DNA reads TGTGCCAGCAGGCCCATCAGGGGGCCGGGCTCACCCCTCCACTTT.

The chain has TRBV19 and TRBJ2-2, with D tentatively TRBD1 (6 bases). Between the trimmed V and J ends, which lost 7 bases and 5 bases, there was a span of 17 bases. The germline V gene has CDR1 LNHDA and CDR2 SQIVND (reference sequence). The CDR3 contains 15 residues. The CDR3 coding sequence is TGTGCCAGTAATGCAAGGGGGTCTGGTACCGGGGAGCTGTTTTTT. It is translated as CASNARGSGTGELFF.

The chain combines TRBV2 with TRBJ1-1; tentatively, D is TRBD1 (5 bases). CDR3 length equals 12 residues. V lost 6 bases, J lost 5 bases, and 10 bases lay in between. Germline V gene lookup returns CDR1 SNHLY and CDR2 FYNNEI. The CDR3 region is CASRKGITEAFF. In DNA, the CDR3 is TGTGCCAGCAGAAAGGGGATAACTGAAGCTTTCTTT.

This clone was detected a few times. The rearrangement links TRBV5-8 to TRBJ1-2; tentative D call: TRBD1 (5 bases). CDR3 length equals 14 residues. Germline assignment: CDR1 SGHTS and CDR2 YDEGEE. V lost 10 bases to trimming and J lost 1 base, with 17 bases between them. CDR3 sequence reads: CAGSFAGINYGYTF. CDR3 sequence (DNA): TGTGCCGGTTCGTTCGCAGGGATTAACTATGGCTACACCTTC.

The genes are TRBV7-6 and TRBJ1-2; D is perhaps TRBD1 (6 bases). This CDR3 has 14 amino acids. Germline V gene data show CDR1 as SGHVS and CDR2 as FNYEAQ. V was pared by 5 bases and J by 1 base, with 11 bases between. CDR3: CASSRTASNYGYTF. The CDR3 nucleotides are TGTGCCAGCAGCCGGACAGCGAGTAACTATGGCTACACCTTC.

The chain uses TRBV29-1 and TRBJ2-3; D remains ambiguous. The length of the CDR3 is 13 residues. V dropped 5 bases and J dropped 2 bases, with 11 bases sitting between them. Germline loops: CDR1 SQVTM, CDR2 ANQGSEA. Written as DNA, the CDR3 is TGCAGCGTTCGCTACGGTATCACAGATACGCAGTATTTT. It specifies CSVRYGITDTQYF.

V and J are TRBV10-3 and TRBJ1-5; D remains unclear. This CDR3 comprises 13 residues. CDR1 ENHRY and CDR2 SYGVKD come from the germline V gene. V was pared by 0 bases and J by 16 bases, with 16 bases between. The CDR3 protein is CAISESLSGSLHF. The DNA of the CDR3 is TGTGCCATCAGTGAGTCTTTATCGGGCAGCCTACATTTT.

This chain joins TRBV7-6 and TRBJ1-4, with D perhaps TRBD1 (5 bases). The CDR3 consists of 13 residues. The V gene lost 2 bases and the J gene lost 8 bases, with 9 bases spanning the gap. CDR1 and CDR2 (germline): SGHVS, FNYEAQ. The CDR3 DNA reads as TGTGCCAGCAGCTTATCAGGGAGAGAAAAACTGTTTTTT. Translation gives CASSLSGREKLFF. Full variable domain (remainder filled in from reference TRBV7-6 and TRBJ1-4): GAGVSQSPRYKVTKRGQDVALRCDPISGHVSLYWYRQALGQGPEFLTYFNYEAQQDKSGLPNDRFSAERPEGSISTLTIQRTEQRDSAMYRCASSLSGREKLFFGSGTQLSVL.

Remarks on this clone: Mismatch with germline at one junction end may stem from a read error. The DNA of the CDR3 is TGTGCCAGCACCGTAGGAACAGCCGTTCGGGATACGCAGTATTTT. This encodes CASTVGTAVRDTQYF. The chain is built from TRBV9 and TRBJ2-3; D is ambiguous. Per the germline V gene, CDR1 is SGDLS and CDR2 is YYNGEE. The CDR3 has 15 amino acids.

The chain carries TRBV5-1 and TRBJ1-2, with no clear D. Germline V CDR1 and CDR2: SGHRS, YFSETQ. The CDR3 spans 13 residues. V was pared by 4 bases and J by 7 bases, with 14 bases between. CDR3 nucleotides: TGCGCCAGCAGCCCGGACCTCTTTGGTGGCTACACCTTC. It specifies CASSPDLFGGYTF.

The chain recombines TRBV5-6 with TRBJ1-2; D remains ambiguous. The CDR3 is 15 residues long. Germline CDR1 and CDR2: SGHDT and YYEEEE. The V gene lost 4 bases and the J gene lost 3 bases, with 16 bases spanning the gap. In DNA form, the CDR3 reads TGTGCCAGCAGCCGGAGACGGAGAATGGACTATGGCTACACCTTC. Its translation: CASSRRRRMDYGYTF.